This TCR beta chain derives from a study of radiotherapy plus CTLA-4 blockade in lung cancer (dated by TCRdb to the late 2010s). In terms of the full investigation: Objective responses occurred in about 20% of enrolled patients, and approximately 34% achieved disease control. Results and caveats for the whole study, not just this receptor: Increased serum interferon-beta after radiation, together with early dynamic changes in blood T cell clones, were reported to be the strongest predictors of response. After treatment with radiotherapy and ipilimumab, TCR clones that originated in tumors expanded in peripheral blood.

On this clone: This receptor's antigen is unknown. No much larger clonotype is one base removed from it; base qualities were not supplied.

The study tested focal radiation therapy combined with CTLA-4 blockade (ipilimumab) in patients with chemo-refractory metastatic non-small-cell lung cancer. Library creation used the immunoSEQ multiplex PCR assay. TCRdb obtained this table from immuneACCESS and retained in-frame rearrangements with V and J assigned. These tables miss some clones; where compared with another copy, unresolved V genes account for less than half of the shortfall, and the remainder is unexplained. The sample table lists approximately 78,000 clones, roughly 78% of them with a count of one. Around 7.1% of the sample lies in the top ten. Between the V and J ends, shortened by 5 bases and 1 base respectively, the junction contains 11 bases. The germline V gene encodes CDR1 GTSNPN and CDR2 SVGIG (reference sequence). The CDR3 goes from the cysteine to the phenylalanine over 13 residues. Only CDR3 DNA is held: 39 bases, read in frame from base 1.

The V and J segments used are TRBV30 and TRBJ1-1; TRBD1 is possibly the D segment (6 matching bases). This sequence originates from a human donor with non-small cell lung cancer who had a complete response to radiotherapy plus ipilimumab. The material sequenced was peripheral blood, taken from a patient treated with radiotherapy plus ipilimumab. The CDR3 region has the sequence CAWDLTGNTEAFF. At the DNA level, the sequence is TGTGCCTGGGATCTGACAGGGAACACTGAAGCTTTCTTT.